This entry features one T cell receptor (beta chain) sequence. V was trimmed by 4 bases and J by 4 bases, leaving 14 bases between them. Germline V lookup: CDR1 LGHDT, CDR2 YNNKEL (reference sequence). This CDR3 is built from 15 residues. This entry comes from a study of blood T cell repertoires in COVID-19. Whole-study context: PBMCs, B-cell-depleted T cells, or T cells were the source of the cDNA or gDNA that made up the material.

Libraries were prepared by immunoSEQ multiplex PCR; TCRdb keeps only in-frame clonotypes and omits some of them. The profile shows some 88,000 clones, 70% to 90% of them singletons. The chain has TRBV3-1 (or the pseudogene TRBV3-2) and TRBJ1-3; D possibly corresponds to TRBD1 (5 bases). The clonotype originates from a woman aged 70-85 years with acute or convalescent COVID-19. Specimen: peripheral blood. Written as DNA, the CDR3 is TGTGCCAGCAGCCCCCCGGGGGGTTCAGGAAACACCATATATTTT. Translating it yields CASSPPGGSGNTIYF.